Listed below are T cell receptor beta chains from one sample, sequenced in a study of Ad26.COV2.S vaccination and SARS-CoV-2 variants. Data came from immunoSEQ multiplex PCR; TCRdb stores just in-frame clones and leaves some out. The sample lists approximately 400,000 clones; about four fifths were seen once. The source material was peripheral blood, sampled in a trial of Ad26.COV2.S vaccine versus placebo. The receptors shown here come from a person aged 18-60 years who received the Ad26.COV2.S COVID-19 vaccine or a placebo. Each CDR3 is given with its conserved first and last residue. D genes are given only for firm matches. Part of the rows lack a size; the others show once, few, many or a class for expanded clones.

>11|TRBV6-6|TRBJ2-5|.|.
CASRSGETQYF
TGTGCCAGCAGGAGCGGAGAGACCCAGTACTTC
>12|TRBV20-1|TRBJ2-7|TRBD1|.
CSASGDSPKQYF
TGCAGTGCTAGTGGGGACAGTCCCAAGCAGTACTTC
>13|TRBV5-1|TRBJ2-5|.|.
CASSLDYQETQYF
TGCGCCAGCAGCTTGGACTATCAAGAGACCCAGTACTTC
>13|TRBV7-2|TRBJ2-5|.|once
CASSFSKSETQYF
TGTGCCAGCAGCTTTAGTAAATCAGAGACCCAGTACTTC
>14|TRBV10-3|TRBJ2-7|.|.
CAISGTESSYEQYF
TGTGCCATCAGTGGGACAGAGAGCTCCTACGAGCAGTACTTC
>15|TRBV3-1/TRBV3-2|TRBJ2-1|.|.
CASSLTRLGYNEQFF
TGTGCCAGCAGCCTGACCCGACTAGGTTACAATGAGCAGTTCTTC
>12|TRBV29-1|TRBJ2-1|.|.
CSVSDSGNEQFF
TGCAGCGTTTCGGATTCGGGCAATGAGCAGTTCTTC
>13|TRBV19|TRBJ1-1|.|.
CASFSPRNTEAFF
TGTGCCAGTTTCTCACCGAGGAACACTGAAGCTTTCTTT
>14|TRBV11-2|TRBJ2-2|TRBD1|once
CASRDRGRTGELFF
TGTGCCAGCAGAGACAGGGGGAGGACCGGGGAGCTGTTTTTT
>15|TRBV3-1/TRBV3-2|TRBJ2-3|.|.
CASSQVLAATDTQYF
TGTGCCAGCAGCCAAGTCTTAGCAGCTACAGATACGCAGTATTTT
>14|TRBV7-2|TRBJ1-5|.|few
CASSTKYSNQPQHF
TGTGCCAGCAGCACCAAATATAGCAATCAGCCCCAGCATTTT
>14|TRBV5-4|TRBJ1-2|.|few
CASSFTGRNYGYTF
TGTGCCAGCAGCTTTACCGGACGGAACTATGGCTACACCTTC
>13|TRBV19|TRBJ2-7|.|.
CASSIGQSYEQYF
TGTGCCAGTAGTATAGGGCAATCCTACGAGCAGTACTTC
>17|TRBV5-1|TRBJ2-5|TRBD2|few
CASSPGLWREVSETQYF
TGCGCCAGCAGCCCCGGACTATGGCGGGAGGTCTCCGAGACCCAGTACTTC
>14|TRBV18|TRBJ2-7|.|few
CASSPFRAWDEQYF
TGTGCCAGCTCACCATTCAGGGCGTGGGACGAGCAGTACTTC
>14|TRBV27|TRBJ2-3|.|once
CASSFRRLTDTQYF
TGTGCCAGCAGTTTTCGGCGCCTCACAGATACGCAGTATTTT
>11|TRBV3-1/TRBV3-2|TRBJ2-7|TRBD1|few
CASSQGQEQYF
TGTGCCAGCAGCCAGGGACAGGAGCAGTACTTC
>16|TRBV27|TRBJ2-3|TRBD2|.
CASSSGLAGGADTQYF
TGTGCCAGCAGTTCGGGACTAGCGGGAGGGGCAGATACGCAGTATTTT
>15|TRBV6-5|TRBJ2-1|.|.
CASSPGGRFYNEQFF
TGTGCCAGCAGTCCCGGTGGTAGGTTTTACAATGAGCAGTTCTTC
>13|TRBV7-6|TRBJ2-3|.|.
CASSSLSQYTQYF
TGTGCCAGCAGCTCCTTGAGCCAATATACGCAGTATTTT
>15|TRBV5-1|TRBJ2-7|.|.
CASSPNTGSGYEQYF
TGCGCCAGCAGCCCGAATACGGGTAGTGGTTACGAGCAGTACTTC
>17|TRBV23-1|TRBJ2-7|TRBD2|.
CASSPALTSGSRSRQYF
TGCGCCAGCAGTCCCGCCCTGACTAGCGGGAGTCGGTCAAGGCAGTACTTC
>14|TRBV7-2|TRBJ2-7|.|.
CASSPGTGEREQYF
TGTGCCAGCAGCCCTGGGACGGGAGAACGAGAGCAGTACTTC
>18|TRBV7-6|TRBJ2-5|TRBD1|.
CASSFRGGITGGRETQYF
TGTGCCAGCAGCTTCAGGGGCGGAATAACAGGGGGGCGAGAGACCCAGTACTTC
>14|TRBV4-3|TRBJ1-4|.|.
CASSQDWGFEKLFF
TGCGCCAGCAGCCAAGATTGGGGGTTTGAAAAACTGTTTTTT
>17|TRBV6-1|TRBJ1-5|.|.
CASSERRVAYSNQPQHF
TGTGCCAGCAGTGAAAGGCGGGTTGCCTATAGCAATCAGCCCCAGCATTTT
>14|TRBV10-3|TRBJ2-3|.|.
CAISSGVSPDTQYF
TGTGCCATCAGTTCCGGAGTCAGCCCAGATACGCAGTATTTT
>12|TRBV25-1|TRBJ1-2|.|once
CASRRQRGGYTF
TGTGCCAGCAGGAGGCAGCGTGGTGGCTACACCTTC
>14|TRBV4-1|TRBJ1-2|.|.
CASSQPSDPYGYTF
TGCGCCAGCAGCCAACCCTCGGATCCCTATGGCTACACCTTC
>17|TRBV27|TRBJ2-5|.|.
CASSPAGFRRGQETQYF
TGTGCCAGCAGTCCCGCGGGTTTTCGGAGGGGCCAAGAGACCCAGTACTTC
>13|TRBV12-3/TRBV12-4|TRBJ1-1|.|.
CASRREGRAEAFF
TGTGCCAGCAGGAGGGAAGGGAGGGCTGAAGCTTTCTTT
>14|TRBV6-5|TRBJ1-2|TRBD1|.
CASSRLDRGGGYTF
TGTGCCAGCAGTCGCCTAGACAGGGGCGGCGGCTACACCTTC
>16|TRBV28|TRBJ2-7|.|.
CASSFVSAGVKGEQYF
TGTGCCAGCAGTTTTGTATCGGCAGGGGTGAAGGGGGAGCAGTACTTC
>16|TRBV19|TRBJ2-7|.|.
CASSIRGASPSYEQYF
TGTGCCAGTAGTATTCGGGGGGCCAGTCCCTCCTACGAGCAGTACTTC